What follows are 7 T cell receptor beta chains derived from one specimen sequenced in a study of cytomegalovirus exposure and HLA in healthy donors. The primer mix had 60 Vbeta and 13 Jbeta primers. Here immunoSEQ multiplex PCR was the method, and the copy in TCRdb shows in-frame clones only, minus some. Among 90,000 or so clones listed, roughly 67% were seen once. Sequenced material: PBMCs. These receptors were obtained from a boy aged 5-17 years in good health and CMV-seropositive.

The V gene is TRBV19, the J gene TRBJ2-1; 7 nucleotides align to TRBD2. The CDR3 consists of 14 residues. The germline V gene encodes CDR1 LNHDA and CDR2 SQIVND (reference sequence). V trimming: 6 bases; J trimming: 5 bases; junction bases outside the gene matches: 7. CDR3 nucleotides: TGTGCCAGTAGGACGGCTAGCGGTCACAATGAGCAGTTCTTC. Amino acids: CASRTASGHNEQFF.

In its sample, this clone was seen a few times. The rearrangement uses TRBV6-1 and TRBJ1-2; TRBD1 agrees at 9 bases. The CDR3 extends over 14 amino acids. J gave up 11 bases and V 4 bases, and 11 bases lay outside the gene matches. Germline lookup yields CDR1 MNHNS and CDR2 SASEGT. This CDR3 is CASSVGGQGTWYTF. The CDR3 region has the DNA TGTGCCAGCAGTGTAGGGGGACAGGGAACTTGGTACACCTTC.

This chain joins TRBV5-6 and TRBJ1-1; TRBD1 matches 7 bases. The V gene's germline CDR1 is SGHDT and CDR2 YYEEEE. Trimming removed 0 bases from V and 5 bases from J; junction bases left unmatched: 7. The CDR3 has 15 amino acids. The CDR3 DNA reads TGTGCCAGCAGCTTGGTAGGACAGGCTGGGACTGAAGCTTTCTTT. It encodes CASSLVGQAGTEAFF.

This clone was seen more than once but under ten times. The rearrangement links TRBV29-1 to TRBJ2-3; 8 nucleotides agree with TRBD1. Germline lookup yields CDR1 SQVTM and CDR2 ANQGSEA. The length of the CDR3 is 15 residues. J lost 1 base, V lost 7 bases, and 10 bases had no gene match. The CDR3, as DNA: TGCAGCGGAGTATCAGCAGGGGGCGGCACAGATACGCAGTATTTT. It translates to CSGVSAGGGTDTQYF.

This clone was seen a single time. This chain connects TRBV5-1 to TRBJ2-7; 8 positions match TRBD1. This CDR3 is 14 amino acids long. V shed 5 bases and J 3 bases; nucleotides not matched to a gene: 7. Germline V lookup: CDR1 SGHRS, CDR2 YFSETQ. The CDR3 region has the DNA TGCGCCAGCAGTTCGGACAGGGAAAACTACGAGCAGTACTTC. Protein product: CASSSDRENYEQYF.

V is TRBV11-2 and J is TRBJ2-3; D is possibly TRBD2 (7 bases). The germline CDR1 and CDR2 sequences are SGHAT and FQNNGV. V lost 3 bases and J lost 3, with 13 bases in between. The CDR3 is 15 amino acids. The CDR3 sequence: CASSFTGRGTDTQYF. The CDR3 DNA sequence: TGTGCCAGCAGCTTCACAGGGAGGGGGACAGATACGCAGTATTTT.

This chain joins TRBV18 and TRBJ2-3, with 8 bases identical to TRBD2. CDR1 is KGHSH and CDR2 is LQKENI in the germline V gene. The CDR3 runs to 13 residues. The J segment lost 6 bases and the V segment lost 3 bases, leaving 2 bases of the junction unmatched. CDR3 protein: CASSPPGGDTQYF. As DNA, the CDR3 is TGTGCCAGCTCACCGCCGGGGGGGGATACGCAGTATTTT.